The 26 T cell receptor delta chains reported below all come from one sample, sequenced in a study of γδ T cells in repeated Plasmodium falciparum infection. Bulk repertoires came from Vgamma9/Vdelta2+ or Vdelta2-negative gammadelta T cells flow-sorted from PBMC. TCRdb re-called clones from the multiplex PCR reads using CATT. The table lists tens of thousands of delta-chain clones, around 1.8% of them singletons, with about 15% in the top ten. The sample taken for sequencing was gamma-delta T cells from blood. These receptors were collected from a pool of human donors (malaria-infected and uninfected, not separated).

This clone was seen a few times. The protein that TCRdb holds for this DNA derives from a much larger clone and differs from the translated DNA at residue 16, which likely indicates a read error; the protein shown here is translated from the DNA. V gene TRDV1 combines with J gene TRDJ1; 7 bases map to TRDD3. The J gene was not available in TCRdb and was assigned here by matching the DNA to germline segments. Germline loops: CDR1 TSWWSYY, CDR2 QGS. This CDR3 region has 20 residues. The CDR3 loop reads CALGELVPSKWGTYTNKLIF. Here the CDR3 DNA reads TGTGCTCTTGGGGAACTAGTACCCTCCAAGTGGGGGACGTACACCAATAAACTCATCTTT.

This clone was found a few times. The protein in TCRdb stems from a much larger clone and differs at residue 17 from this DNA's translation, likely a read error; here the protein is translated from the DNA. This chain uses TRDV3 with TRDJ2; D possibly matches TRDD2 or TRDD3 (7 bases each). Germline V gives CDR1 TVYSNPD, CDR2 GDNSRS (reference sequence). V lost 3 bases and J lost 6, with 44 bases in between. The CDR3 runs to 23 residues. The CDR3 sequence: CAFRLINLRGIGHSFLQAAQLFF. For the CDR3, the DNA is TGTGCCTTCCGACTAATCAATTTGAGGGGGATTGGCCACTCCTTCCTCCAGGCAGCACAACTCTTCTTT.

The sample holds many counts of this clone. The protein given by TCRdb reflects a much larger clone and differs at residue 11 from this DNA's translation, likely from a read error; the protein shown is the DNA's translation. V is TRDV1 and J is TRDJ1, with TRDD3 as a possible D gene (6 bases). The CDR3 length is 18 residues. CDR1 is TSWWSYY and CDR2 is QGS in the germline V gene. V was pared by 3 bases and J by 6 bases, with 26 bases between. The CDR3 DNA sequence: TGTGCTCTTGGGGACAGGGACGGAAGGGGGACAATCGGGTATAAACTCATCTTT. It specifies CALGDRDGRGTIGYKLIF.

Turning to this clone: One base separates it from a far larger clone, so it is likely a read error. Other DNA sequences within the sample encode an identical CDR3. The chain joins TRDV1 to TRDJ1; 12 bases fit TRDD3. This CDR3 contains 20 residues. J lost 3 bases, V lost 4 bases, and 18 bases had no gene match. Germline CDR1 TSWWSYY, CDR2 QGS. DNA of the CDR3: TGTGCTCTTGGGGGACGAAGCTGGGGGATACGCGTTGTTTGGGCCGATAAACTCATCTTT. Its translation: CALGGRSWGIRVVWADKLIF.

This clone showed up many times. TCRdb's entry gives the protein of a much larger clone, which mismatches this DNA's translation at residue 5, likely from a read error; the protein reported here is translated from the DNA. The gene calls are TRDV1 and TRDJ1, with D perhaps matching TRDD3 (6 bases). The V and J ends lost 4 bases and 1 base respectively, with 16 bases between them. This CDR3 is 16 amino acids long. Germline V lookup: CDR1 TSWWSYY, CDR2 QGS. The CDR3 protein is CALGGSGGGPTDKLIF. CDR3 sequence (DNA): TGTGCTCTTGGGGGAAGTGGGGGGGGACCCACCGATAAACTCATCTTT.

This clone was detected many times. A single base is all that separates this from a far larger clone, so a read error is likely. This sample includes further DNA sequences coding for the same CDR3. The rearrangement joins TRDV1 to TRDJ1, with TRDD3 matching over 10 bases. This CDR3 region has 20 residues. Losses at the gene ends were 0 bases for V and 1 base for J; bases not matched to a gene: 14. The V gene's germline CDR1 is TSWWSYY and CDR2 QGS. The CDR3 DNA sequence: TGTGCTCTTGGGGAACTTTTCTTCCTGCGGGGGATACGATCCACCGATAAACTCATCTTT. Translated, it gives CALGELFFLRGIRSTDKLIF.

In its sample, this clone was seen many times. The protein that TCRdb holds for this DNA derives from a much larger clone and differs from the translated DNA at residue 7, which likely indicates a read error; the protein shown here is translated from the DNA. The V call is TRDV2, the J call TRDJ1, with no clear D. Trimming took off 3 bases at V and 3 bases at J, with 13 bases between the two ends. Germline assignment: CDR1 GEAIGNYY and CDR2 EKD. CDR3 size: 14 residues. This CDR3 is CACDFPYLPDKLIF. For the CDR3, the DNA is TGTGCCTGTGACTTCCCCTATCTGCCCGATAAACTCATCTTT.

Concerning this clone itself: A read error likely explains why the TCRdb protein, taken from a much larger clone, differs from this DNA's translation at residue 4; the protein shown is translated from the DNA. This chain joins TRDV3 and TRDJ1; 10 nucleotides match TRDD3. Germline V gives CDR1 TVYSNPD, CDR2 GDNSRS (reference sequence). After removal of 2 bases from V and 1 base from J, the junction contained 22 bases not matched to a gene. There are 20 residues in the CDR3. CDR3 region: CAFVFSTELGDPGATDKLIF. In DNA form, the CDR3 reads TGTGCCTTTGTTTTCTCTACGGAACTGGGGGATCCAGGGGCCACCGATAAACTCATCTTT.

There are a few counts of this clone. TCRdb assigns this DNA the protein of a much larger clone, which departs from its translation at residue 13; this likely reflects a read error, and the protein shown comes from translating the DNA. The chain joins TRDV2 to TRDJ1, with 7 bases identical to TRDD3. Germline matching of the DNA provided the J gene here, since TCRdb leaves it blank. The germline V gene encodes CDR1 GEAIGNYY and CDR2 EKD. Trimming removed 0 bases from V and 3 bases from J; junction bases left unmatched: 15. The CDR3 covers 18 residues. The CDR3 is CACDTLGLLGTHPDKLIF. In DNA, the CDR3 is TGTGCCTGTGACACCCTGGGTTTACTGGGGACGCACCCCGATAAACTCATCTTT.

Turning to this clone: A read error is the likely source, as a far larger clone sits one nucleotide away. Other nucleotide sequences in the sample specify the same CDR3. The chain recombines TRDV1 with TRDJ1; weak D call: TRDD3 (5 bases). The CDR3 is made up of 22 amino acids. Germline CDR1 TSWWSYY, CDR2 QGS. V lost 1 base to trimming and J lost 3 bases, with 33 bases between them. CDR3 in amino acids: CALGEPPDSTGTRPILADKLIF. The CDR3 DNA reads as TGTGCTCTTGGGGAACCCCCGGATTCCACGGGGACTAGGCCGATTTTAGCCGATAAACTCATCTTT.

The table lists this clone with a few counts. A single base is all that separates this from a far larger clone, so a read error is likely. The sample has other DNA sequences that encode this CDR3 too. The chain combines TRDV1 with TRDJ1, with 13 bases aligning to TRDD3. No J gene is reported in TCRdb; it was inferred here by comparing the DNA with germline. The CDR3 totals 29 residues. Germline values: CDR1 TSWWSYY, CDR2 QGS. V trimming: 2 bases; J trimming: 0 bases; junction bases outside the gene matches: 39. The CDR3 DNA sequence: TGTGCTCTTGGGGAAGGGTTTATTCAGTTCCCACCACTGGGGGATACGATCTTTCGGCTCCCACCGTACACCGATAAACTCATCTTT. Protein product: CALGEGFIQFPPLGDTIFRLPPYTDKLIF.

This clone was seen many times. The protein TCRdb lists belongs to a much larger clone and differs from this DNA's translation at residue 11, which points to a read error; the protein shown is made from the DNA. The chain has TRDV3 and TRDJ1; a possible D gene is TRDD3 (6 bases). V lost 4 bases to trimming and J lost 9 bases, with 39 bases between them. This CDR3 is 19 amino acids long. Germline CDR1 is TVYSNPD and CDR2 is GDNSRS (reference sequence). The chain's CDR3 is CASTNSRPFYRGTHKELIF. As DNA, the CDR3 is TGTGCCTCCACTAATTCCCGCCCTTTCTACCGGGGGACCCATAAAGAACTCATCTTT.

This clone was counted many times. With a far larger clone one base away, a read error is the likely cause. The same CDR3 is also encoded by other DNA sequences in this sample. This sequence joins TRDV2 and TRDJ1, with TRDD3 matching 10 bases. Germline CDR1 is GEAIGNYY and CDR2 is EKD. The CDR3 length is 18 residues. Unmatched junction bases numbered 13, after V lost 2 bases and J lost 2 bases. The CDR3 protein is CACDKGDTATSQTDKLIF. In nucleotides, the CDR3 is TGTGCCTGTGACAAGGGGGATACGGCCACGTCGCAGACCGATAAACTCATCTTT.

With regard to this clone: This sequence is one base from a far larger clone and is likely a read error. The same CDR3 arises from other DNA sequences in this sample as well. The chain is built from TRDV1 and TRDJ1; TRDD3 agrees at 7 bases. The CDR3 runs 22 residues. CDR1 is TSWWSYY, CDR2 QGS, per germline. CDR3 protein: CALGVVVDTPRLYWGYTDKLIF. DNA for the CDR3: TGTGCTCTCGGGGTGGTGGTCGATACCCCGCGGTTATACTGGGGTTATACCGATAAACTCATCTTT.

The sample holds a few counts of this clone. The TCRdb protein, from a much larger clone, departs from this DNA's translation at residue 10, likely by read error; the protein shown derives from the DNA. This rearrangement joins TRDV1 to TRDJ1; D unclear. No J segment appears in TCRdb, so it was assigned here by matching the sequence to germline. CDR3 size: 21 residues. Germline V gene data show CDR1 as TSWWSYY and CDR2 as QGS. Trimming shortened V by 1 base and J by 2 bases, and 29 bases separated the two germline ends. CDR3 coding DNA: TGTGCTCTTGGGGAACGTCCCCAGAAGCAGGATTATGCCCTTTCTACCGATAAACTCATCTTT. Amino acid sequence: CALGERPQKQDYALSTDKLIF.

This clone showed up many times. The mismatch at residue 8 between this DNA's translation and the TCRdb protein of a much larger clone likely reflects a read error; the protein shown is translated from the DNA. V and J are TRDV1 and TRDJ1; TRDD3 is a possible D gene (6 bases). The V end was cut by 8 bases, the J end by 0 bases, with 22 bases between. CDR3 length equals 17 residues. Germline CDR1 TSWWSYY, CDR2 QGS. For the CDR3, the DNA is TGTGCTCTTAAGAAAGGTAGCGGGGGGAAGTACACCGATAAACTCATCTTT. Protein: CALKKGSGGKYTDKLIF.

This clone has more than one count but fewer than ten. A far more abundant clone sits one base away, making this likely a read error. The same CDR3 can be traced to other DNA sequences in this sample. The V call is TRDV1, the J call TRDJ1, with D possibly being TRDD2 or TRDD3 (5 bases each). Germline V gene lookup returns CDR1 TSWWSYY and CDR2 QGS. The V gene lost 0 bases and the J gene lost 0 bases, with 32 bases spanning the gap. The CDR3 is 23 amino acids. This CDR3 is CALGELYSHPYRGSLPYTDKLIF. In DNA, the CDR3 is TGTGCTCTTGGGGAACTCTACTCCCATCCCTACCGGGGGTCCCTACCGTACACCGATAAACTCATCTTT.

This clone has at least ten counts. The chain couples TRDV1 to TRDJ1; 12 nucleotides align to TRDD3. V gave up 0 bases and J gave up 0 bases; unmatched junction bases: 5. Germline V lookup: CDR1 TSWWSYY, CDR2 QGS. The CDR3 totals 18 residues. The CDR3 region has the DNA TGTGCTCTTGGGGAACTTGGTCACTGGGGGATACACACCGATAAACTCATCTTT. It codes for CALGELGHWGIHTDKLIF.

This clone was observed many times. The rearrangement joins TRDV1 to TRDJ1; 7 bases are a match to TRDD3. The CDR3 runs 21 residues. V gave up 4 bases and J gave up 3 bases; unmatched junction bases: 26. CDR1 is TSWWSYY, CDR2 QGS, per germline. The CDR3 region has the DNA TGTGCTCTTGGGGCATTTCCTTTGAAGGTTGGGGGACACAGGTACGCCGATAAACTCATCTTT. Protein: CALGAFPLKVGGHRYADKLIF.

This clone occurred a few times. A far more abundant clone sits one base away, making this likely a read error. This same CDR3 is encoded by further DNA sequences in the sample. The rearrangement links TRDV1 to TRDJ1; 12 nucleotides align to TRDD3. The CDR3 is 24 residues long. After removal of 3 bases from V and 1 base from J, the junction contained 27 bases not matched to a gene. From germline, CDR1 is TSWWSYY and CDR2 QGS. CDR3: CALGELPRSWGRATGGYPTDKLIF. As DNA, the CDR3 is TGTGCTCTTGGGGAGCTTCCTAGGTCTTGGGGTCGAGCTACTGGGGGATACCCCACCGATAAACTCATCTTT.

This clone is classed as medium-sized. The same CDR3 also results from other DNA sequences found in this sample. CDR3 residues: CALGGGLPTHERADKLIF. The CDR3 bases are TGTGCTCTTGGGGGGGGCCTTCCTACACATGAGCGGGCCGATAAACTCATCTTT. The rearrangement joins TRDV1 to TRDJ1, with 9 bases aligning to TRDD2. Germline loops: CDR1 TSWWSYY, CDR2 QGS. V lost 4 bases to trimming and J lost 3 bases; unmatched junction nucleotides: 15. The CDR3 spans 18 residues.

The chain is built from TRDV1 and TRDJ1, with TRDD3 identical over 11 bases. TCRdb lists no J gene, so it was determined here by aligning the DNA to germline. Germline values: CDR1 TSWWSYY, CDR2 QGS. J was trimmed by 0 bases and V by 6 bases; bases with no gene match: 12. The CDR3 is made up of 18 amino acids. The CDR3 bases are TGTGCTCTTGGAAAAGGTGAAGGCTGGGGGATACACACCGATAAACTCATCTTT. Its translation: CALGKGEGWGIHTDKLIF.

This clone occurred a few times. TCRdb's entry gives the protein of a much larger clone, which mismatches this DNA's translation at residue 25, likely from a read error; the protein reported here is translated from the DNA. There is no J gene call, but TRDV1 is given as the V gene; the table assigns TRDD3, which was not confirmed against the DNA. The germline CDR1 and CDR2 sequences are TSWWSYY and QGS. The CDR3 loop spans 26 amino acids. CDR3 sequence: CALGETILKPRPGDWGTLRYTDKLTF. The CDR3, as DNA: TGTGCTCTTGGGGAAACGATCCTAAAGCCGCGACCGGGAGACTGGGGGACCCTGAGGTACACCGATAAACTCACCTTT.

A word on this clone: This probably arose from a read error, given a far larger clone one base away. Other DNA sequences within the sample encode an identical CDR3. This chain links TRDV1 with TRDJ1, with TRDD3 matching over 8 bases. The CDR3 has 20 amino acids. Germline lookup yields CDR1 TSWWSYY and CDR2 QGS. The CDR3 sequence is CALGGILLPGYASYTDKLIF. DNA for the CDR3: TGCGCTCTTGGGGGGATTCTCCTCCCGGGATACGCCTCCTACACCGATAAACTCATCTTT.

This clone appeared many times. The protein held in TCRdb is that of a much larger clone and does not match this DNA's translation at residue 7, likely because of a read error; the protein shown is translated from the DNA. The chain couples TRDV1 to TRDJ1; 9 positions agree with TRDD3. In germline, CDR1 is TSWWSYY, CDR2 QGS. This CDR3 spans 24 amino acids. The V and J ends lost 0 bases and 0 bases, in that order; junction bases with no gene match: 26. The CDR3, as DNA: TGTGCTCTTGGGGAACTATCGGAGTTTGTGTCCGGGTGGTCTGGGGGATCCTACACCGATAAACTCATCTTT. Protein: CALGELSEFVSGWSGGSYTDKLIF.

In this sample, this clone turned up a few times. This DNA's translation and the protein TCRdb lists, from a much larger clone, do not match at residue 4, likely due to a read error; the protein shown is translated from the DNA. The genes are TRDV2 and TRDJ1, with unresolved D. Since TCRdb gives no J gene, matching the DNA to germline was used here to assign it. With 6 bases removed from V and 6 bases from J, the gap between germline ends came to 40 bases. The CDR3 contains 21 residues. Per germline, CDR1 GEAIGNYY and CDR2 EKD. The CDR3 loop reads CACNPITPEGSSPGPLNKLIF. CDR3 DNA: TGTGCCTGTAACCCAATAACGCCTGAGGGTTCGAGCCCGGGGCCTCTTAATAAACTCATCTTT.